This TCR beta chain is from a study of CD8 T cells in ankylosing spondylitis. Findings of the study overall: The authors reported significant enrichment of disease-linked clones in matched ankylosing spondylitis synovial fluid. Ankylosing spondylitis blood appeared to be characterized by a TCR beta motif of 8 or 9 highly homologous variants. Clones linked to the disease showed a CD8+ phenotype. They occurred at relatively low frequencies in peripheral blood.

Details on this clonotype: Its antigen is unidentified.

The CDR3 extends over 14 amino acids. The germline V gene has CDR1 SGHRS and CDR2 YFSETQ. V was cut by 4 bases and J by 3 bases, with 13 bases left in between. 5'-RACE, quantitative and with molecular barcodes, yielded the TCR beta libraries. TCRdb recomputed calls from the 5' RACE reads with MiXCR, one row per CDR3 protein. The sample carries approximately 110,000 distinct CDR3 sequences, 24% recorded once. Sequencing was done on a sample of synovial fluid, either unsorted or a sorted T cell fraction (not recorded which). The J gene is TRBJ1-1, the V gene TRBV5-1; a weak D match, TRBD1 (6 bases). This sequence originates from a male donor with ankylosing spondylitis. As DNA, the CDR3 is TGCGCCAGCAGCCAATATCAGGGGCACACTGAAGCTTTCTTT. It yields the protein CASSQYQGHTEAFF. The full variable domain, in which reference TRBV5-1 and TRBJ1-1 provide the parts outside the CDR3, is KAGVTQTPRYLIKTRGQQVTLSCSPISGHRSVSWYQQTPGQGLQFLFEYFSETQRNKGNFPGRFSGRQFSNSRSEMNVSTLELGDSALYLCASSQYQGHTEAFFGQGTRLTVV.